The 21 T cell receptor beta chains below come from one sample, sequenced in a study of blood T cell repertoires in COVID-19. The data were produced by immunoSEQ multiplex PCR, yet TCRdb's version contains in-frame clones alone and is incomplete. Counted here are about 54,000 clones, roughly 91% occurring once; the ten biggest clones make up 7.8%. Sequencing input: peripheral blood. All receptors come from a man in his fifties or sixties with active COVID-19.

This clone occurred once. This chain uses TRBV7-2 with TRBJ2-1; 12 nucleotides line up with TRBD2. This CDR3 has 15 residues. The germline V gene encodes CDR1 SGHTA and CDR2 FQGNSA. Unmatched junction bases numbered 2, after V lost 1 base and J lost 7 bases. Written as DNA, the CDR3 is TGTGCCAGCAGCTTAGGACTAGCGGGAGTAAATGAGCAGTTCTTC. It translates to CASSLGLAGVNEQFF.

The chain joins TRBV4-3 to TRBJ1-6; 7 nucleotides match TRBD1. After removal of 1 base from V and 5 bases from J, the junction contained 5 bases not matched to a gene. The germline gives CDR1 LGHNA, CDR2 YSLEER. The CDR3 totals 16 residues. CDR3 sequence (DNA): TGCGCCAGCAGCCAAGGGTTAGACAGGGATAATTCACCCCTCCACTTT. Its protein is CASSQGLDRDNSPLHF.

Only a few counts were recorded for this clone. V gene TRBV5-8 combines with J gene TRBJ1-5, with D possibly being TRBD1 (6 bases). Germline lookup yields CDR1 SGHTS and CDR2 YDEGEE. The CDR3 consists of 16 residues. V was shortened by 0 bases and J by 0 bases, with 10 bases between the two germline ends. CDR3 protein: CASSLGQGSSNQPQHF. The CDR3 DNA reads as TGTGCCAGCAGCTTGGGGCAGGGGTCTAGCAATCAGCCCCAGCATTTT.

This clone was seen a handful of times. The rearrangement links TRBV3-1 (or the pseudogene TRBV3-2) to TRBJ2-6; D is unresolved. The V gene lost 0 bases and the J gene lost 2 bases, with 8 bases spanning the gap. The CDR3 consists of 16 residues. Looked up from germline, CDR1 is LGHDT and CDR2 is YNNKEL (reference sequence). CDR3 in DNA: TGTGCCAGCAGCCAAGATCTGACAACTGGGGCCAACGTCCTGACTTTC. It yields the protein CASSQDLTTGANVLTF.

The V call is TRBV2, the J call TRBJ1-4, with 7 nucleotides matching TRBD1. CDR1 SNHLY and CDR2 FYNNEI come from the germline V gene. V dropped 8 bases and J dropped 8; count of bases not matched to a gene: 8. This CDR3 is 13 amino acids long. CDR3 sequence reads: CASQTGRSEKLFF. In nucleotides, the CDR3 is TGTGCCAGCCAGACAGGGCGGAGCGAAAAACTGTTTTTT.

This clone was seen only once. The chain joins TRBV19 to TRBJ2-1; unclear D gene. V lost 2 bases to trimming and J lost 0 bases, with 5 bases between them. Germline V CDR1 and CDR2: LNHDA, SQIVND (reference sequence). This CDR3 is 14 amino acids long. The CDR3, as DNA: TGTGCCAGTAGTATAAGCCGCTCCTACAATGAGCAGTTCTTC. Translated: CASSISRSYNEQFF. The full variable domain, rest sourced from reference TRBV19 and TRBJ2-1, is DGGITQSPKYLFRKEGQNVTLSCEQNLNHDAMYWYRQDPGQGLRLIYYSQIVNDFQKGDIAEGYSVSREKKESFPLTVTSAQKNPTAFYLCASSISRSYNEQFFGPGTRLTVL.

The chain uses TRBV7-8 and TRBJ2-1; D is unclear. The CDR3 runs to 13 residues. The germline CDR1 and CDR2 sequences are SGHVS and FQNEAQ. The V end was cut by 10 bases, the J end by 4 bases, with 14 bases between. The CDR3 here is CATTGPPYNEQFF. The CDR3 coding sequence is TGTGCCACCACTGGGCCTCCTTACAATGAGCAGTTCTTC. Variable domain in full (rest from reference TRBV7-8 and TRBJ2-1): GAGVSQSPRYKVAKRGQDVALRCDPISGHVSLFWYQQALGQGPEFLTYFQNEAQLDKSGLPSDRFFAERPEGSVSTLKIQRTQQEDSAVYLCATTGPPYNEQFFGPGTRLTVL.

The V gene is TRBV29-1, the J gene TRBJ2-1; D might be TRBD1 (5 bases). Trimming removed 2 bases from V and 8 bases from J, with 10 bases in between. This CDR3 has 12 amino acids. CDR1 and CDR2 from the germline V gene are SQVTM and ANQGSEA. CDR3 coding DNA: TGCAGCGTTGAAAAAGGGGTACATGAGCAGTTCTTC. Its translation is CSVEKGVHEQFF.

The rearrangement uses TRBV2 and TRBJ2-5, with D possibly matching TRBD2 (5 bases). The germline V and J ends were trimmed by 2 bases and 4 bases, with 17 bases remaining between them. Germline V lookup: CDR1 SNHLY, CDR2 FYNNEI. CDR3 length equals 16 residues. The CDR3 DNA is TGTGCCAGCAGTGAATTCCTGCTAGCTTTGTCAGAGACCCAGTACTTC. It codes for CASSEFLLALSETQYF.

V gene TRBV30 combines with J gene TRBJ1-4; D might be TRBD1 (6 bases). CDR3 length: 16 residues. V gave up 8 bases and J gave up 0 bases, with 19 bases separating them. CDR1 GTSNPN and CDR2 SVGIG come from the germline V gene (reference sequence). The CDR3: CASQTGYLATNEKLFF. The CDR3 coding sequence is TGTGCCAGCCAGACAGGCTATCTTGCAACTAATGAAAAACTGTTTTTT.

The chain combines TRBV28 with TRBJ1-2; D unresolved. In germline, CDR1 is MDHEN, CDR2 SYDVKM. This CDR3 has 13 residues. V lost 2 bases and J 4 bases, leaving 8 bases between the germline ends. CDR3 protein: CASSLKLSYGYTF. CDR3 bases: TGTGCCAGCAGTTTAAAACTGAGCTATGGCTACACCTTC.

The rearrangement joins TRBV5-4 to TRBJ1-1; 7 bases match TRBD1. Trimming took 4 bases from V and 2 from J; bases not matched to a gene: 8. The CDR3 has 15 residues. In germline, CDR1 is SGHNT, CDR2 YYREEE (reference sequence). The CDR3: CASSVPGQRNTEAFF. CDR3 sequence (DNA): TGTGCCAGCAGCGTTCCGGGACAGAGAAACACTGAAGCTTTCTTT.

The chain has TRBV9 and TRBJ2-2, with a weak D call TRBD2 (6 bases). Trimming removed 4 bases at V and 5 bases at J, with 21 bases between. The germline V gene encodes CDR1 SGDLS and CDR2 YYNGEE. This CDR3 contains 17 residues. Here the CDR3 reads CASSPTSNSGYTGELFF. The CDR3 region has the DNA TGTGCCAGCAGCCCTACCTCGAACAGCGGGTATACCGGGGAGCTGTTTTTT.

The chain has TRBV7-9 and TRBJ1-3; D is unresolved. Trimming left V 5 bases short and J 0 bases short, with 11 bases between. The CDR3 has 15 residues. Germline V gives CDR1 SEHNR, CDR2 FQNEAQ (reference sequence). The CDR3: CASSTLRNSGNTIYF. The DNA of the CDR3 is TGTGCCAGCAGCACCCTCAGGAACTCTGGAAACACCATATATTTT.

The chain links TRBV6-2 or TRBV6-3 to TRBJ2-7; 12 nucleotides match TRBD2. The trim removed 6 bases at V and 5 bases at J, leaving 5 bases unmatched. Germline V lookup: CDR1 MNHEY, CDR2 SVGEGT. The CDR3 contains 14 residues. The CDR3 bases are TGTGCCAGCAGCACTAGCGGGGGGCTCGACGAGCAGTACTTC. This encodes CASSTSGGLDEQYF.

The chain employs TRBV6-4 and TRBJ2-7; 8 nucleotides match TRBD1. Per the germline V gene, CDR1 is MRHNA and CDR2 is SNTAGT. CDR3 length: 14 residues. V dropped 3 bases and J dropped 6; count of bases not matched to a gene: 7. The CDR3 region is CASSESGQGVEQYF. CDR3 sequence (DNA): TGTGCCAGCAGTGAATCCGGACAGGGCGTCGAGCAGTACTTC.

This chain links TRBV28 with TRBJ2-5; TRBD2 matches 7 bases. The J segment lost 0 bases and the V segment lost 7 bases, leaving 8 bases of the junction unmatched. Germline assignment: CDR1 MDHEN and CDR2 SYDVKM. This CDR3 is 15 amino acids long. The CDR3, as DNA: TGTGCCAGCAAAGCGGACGGGGGGAACCAAGAGACCCAGTACTTC. This translates into CASKADGGNQETQYF.

The count of this clone is one. The genes are TRBV7-2 and TRBJ2-3; D is uncertain. The V end lost 1 base, the J end lost 0 bases, and 11 bases lay between the germline ends. Germline V gives CDR1 SGHTA, CDR2 FQGNSA. The CDR3 totals 16 residues. CDR3 sequence reads: CASSLERAYSTDTQYF. The CDR3 DNA sequence: TGTGCCAGCAGCTTAGAAAGAGCTTATAGCACAGATACGCAGTATTTT.

V gene TRBV6-2 or TRBV6-3 combines with J gene TRBJ2-5; TRBD1 agrees at 9 bases. V gave up 6 bases and J gave up 3 bases; unmatched junction bases: 5. The CDR3 sequence is 14 residues long. CDR1 is MNHEY and CDR2 is SVGEGT in the germline V gene. This chain's CDR3 is CASSDRGGKETQYF. The CDR3 DNA follows: TGTGCCAGCAGCGACAGGGGGGGGAAAGAGACCCAGTACTTC.

This clone came up a few times. CDR3: CASSQGAGNTIYF. CDR3 DNA: TGTGCCAGCAGCCAGGGGGCTGGAAACACCATATATTTT. The chain joins TRBV5-4 to TRBJ1-3; 7 bases fit TRBD1. V shed 4 bases, J shed 2 bases, and the junction held 0 bases outside the gene matches. This CDR3 is 13 amino acids long. The germline V gene encodes CDR1 SGHNT and CDR2 YYREEE (reference sequence).

This clone was picked up one time. The chain has TRBV14 and TRBJ2-7; TRBD2 matches at 8 bases. With 6 bases clipped from V and 3 bases from J, the junction kept 19 bases outside the gene matches. The CDR3 length is 18 residues. Germline V lookup: CDR1 SGHDN, CDR2 FVKESK. The CDR3 is CASSHINTGTSAFYEQYF. The CDR3 DNA follows: TGTGCCAGCAGTCACATAAACACCGGGACTAGTGCATTCTACGAGCAGTACTTC.